Below, 30 T cell receptor beta chains from the same sample are listed, as sequenced in a study of shared clonotypes between healthy human individuals. Measured with immunoSEQ multiplex PCR; TCRdb has only the in-frame clones, and not every one. The table shows some 1.5 million clones, with approximately 96% occurring only once. Sequencing used naive CD4+ T cells sorted from blood. Subset specified: CD45RA+ positively selected. The receptors come from a man aged 25-40 years in good health.

This rearrangement joins TRBV28 to TRBJ2-4; the D gene is possibly TRBD2 (7 bases). Trimming took 5 bases from V and 6 from J, leaving 20 bases between them. Germline assignment: CDR1 MDHEN and CDR2 SYDVKM. The CDR3 is 16 residues long. CDR3 sequence: CASSAITQGRGNIQYF. The CDR3 DNA sequence: TGTGCCAGCAGTGCCATTACCCAGGGGAGGGGAAACATTCAGTACTTC.

The chain combines TRBV5-1 with TRBJ2-1, with 10 positions matching TRBD2. Per the germline V gene, CDR1 is SGHRS and CDR2 is YFSETQ. This CDR3 is 18 amino acids long. Losses at the gene ends were 1 base for V and 8 bases for J; bases not matched to a gene: 15. This chain's CDR3 is CASSLSSGGLAGAHEQFF. DNA for the CDR3: TGCGCCAGCAGCTTGAGCTCCGGGGGGCTAGCGGGAGCACATGAGCAGTTCTTC.

The chain recombines TRBV5-1 with TRBJ2-1, with 14 bases lining up with TRBD2. V lost 4 bases and J lost 7; bases outside the gene matches: 4. Per germline, CDR1 SGHRS and CDR2 YFSETQ. The CDR3 covers 15 residues. For the CDR3, the DNA is TGCGCCAGCAGCCCCGGGACTAGCGGGAGTAATGAGCAGTTCTTC. It encodes CASSPGTSGSNEQFF.

V gene TRBV28 combines with J gene TRBJ1-3; D gene unclear. Germline CDR1 MDHEN, CDR2 SYDVKM. V gave up 3 bases and J gave up 6 bases, with 12 bases separating them. The CDR3 contains 14 residues. In DNA, the CDR3 is TGTGCCAGCAGTTTTGGTGGTTCAGAAAACACCATATATTTT. It yields the protein CASSFGGSENTIYF.

V gene TRBV20-1 combines with J gene TRBJ2-7, with D uncertain. The CDR3 length is 11 residues. Germline CDR1 and CDR2: DFQATT and SNEGSKA (reference sequence). Between the trimmed V and J ends, which lost 7 bases and 2 bases, there was a span of 9 bases. Here the CDR3 DNA reads TGCAGTGGGTGGGCCCCCTACGAGCAGTACTTC. It is translated as CSGWAPYEQYF.

The rearrangement joins TRBV15 to TRBJ1-5; 7 bases agree with TRBD1. The V and J ends lost 0 bases and 5 bases, in that order; junction bases with no gene match: 7. CDR3 length: 16 residues. Germline assignment: CDR1 LNHNV and CDR2 YYDKDF (reference sequence). The CDR3 DNA reads as TGTGCCACCAGCAGAGACCCGGGACAGCGGTATCAGCCCCAGCATTTT. Translation: CATSRDPGQRYQPQHF.

The chain is built from TRBV28 and TRBJ2-4; tentative D call: TRBD2 (6 bases). CDR1 MDHEN and CDR2 SYDVKM come from the germline V gene. Trimming pared 2 bases from V and 0 bases from J, leaving 8 bases between. This CDR3 is 15 amino acids long. The CDR3 DNA reads as TGTGCCAGCAGTTTAAAGGGACTAGCCAAAAACATTCAGTACTTC. Amino acid sequence: CASSLKGLAKNIQYF.

This chain connects TRBV6-5 to TRBJ2-7; D might be TRBD1 (6 bases). CDR1 is MNHEY, CDR2 SVGAGI, per germline. The CDR3 consists of 14 residues. The V and J ends lost 5 bases and 4 bases respectively, with 15 bases between them. The CDR3 DNA reads as TGTGCCAGCAGTATGTCCGGGACAAAGTACGAGCAGTACTTC. Translated, it gives CASSMSGTKYEQYF.

The rearrangement uses TRBV7-3 and TRBJ2-3, with D possibly matching TRBD2 (6 bases). V gave up 1 base and J gave up 1 base, with 12 bases separating them. The CDR3 sequence is 16 residues long. Germline CDR1 reads SGHTA; CDR2 reads FQGTGA. CDR3 sequence reads: CASSLRSRRGTDTQYF. For the CDR3, the DNA is TGTGCCAGCAGCTTAAGGTCTAGGAGGGGCACAGATACGCAGTATTTT.

The gene calls are TRBV27 and TRBJ2-1; the match to TRBD2 covers 10 bases. V shed 3 bases, J shed 8 bases, and the junction held 19 bases outside the gene matches. The CDR3 is 19 residues long. The germline CDR1 and CDR2 sequences are MNHEY and SMNVEV (reference sequence). DNA of the CDR3: TGTGCCAGCAGTTTTCGCAGGGGGAATAAGCGGGAGGGCCCTGATGAGCAGTTCTTC. Translated, it gives CASSFRRGNKREGPDEQFF.

Comments on this clone: Other DNA sequences within the sample encode an identical CDR3. The V gene is TRBV28, the J gene TRBJ1-2; 11 bases line up with TRBD1. The CDR3 contains 14 residues. V gave up 6 bases and J gave up 2 bases; unmatched junction bases: 2. Germline-derived CDR1 and CDR2 are MDHEN and SYDVKM. The CDR3 DNA sequence: TGTGCCAGCAGGGGGACAGGGGGGAACTATGGCTACACCTTC. This encodes CASRGTGGNYGYTF.

The chain has TRBV28 and TRBJ1-5; D is undetermined. Germline CDR1 MDHEN, CDR2 SYDVKM. Between the trimmed V and J ends, which lost 5 bases and 1 base, there was a span of 18 bases. The CDR3 contains 17 residues. CDR3 sequence reads: CASSATWGFKSNQPQHF. CDR3 in DNA: TGTGCCAGCAGTGCCACCTGGGGTTTTAAGAGCAATCAGCCCCAGCATTTT.

The chain employs TRBV29-1 and TRBJ2-7; the match to TRBD2 covers 10 bases. The germline V gene encodes CDR1 SQVTM and CDR2 ANQGSEA. The CDR3 has 18 amino acids. J was trimmed by 6 bases and V by 0 bases; bases with no gene match: 17. CDR3 amino acids: CSVEEAGGSMRDTGEQYF. The DNA of the CDR3 is TGCAGCGTTGAAGAAGCGGGAGGGTCTATGAGGGATACCGGCGAGCAGTACTTC.

This chain joins TRBV6-6 and TRBJ2-2; 8 nucleotides line up with TRBD1. With 7 bases clipped from V and 5 bases from J, the junction kept 9 bases outside the gene matches. The CDR3 length is 15 residues. Germline V lookup: CDR1 MNHNY, CDR2 SVGAGI (reference sequence). DNA for the CDR3: TGTGCCAGCACCGAACAGGACAGGGTTACCGGGGAGCTGTTTTTT. Translation gives CASTEQDRVTGELFF.

This chain uses TRBV5-5 with TRBJ2-7, with 9 bases fitting TRBD1. Looked up from germline, CDR1 is SGHKS and CDR2 is YYEKEE (reference sequence). V gave up 4 bases and J gave up 2 bases; unmatched junction bases: 10. This CDR3 has 16 residues. Here the CDR3 reads CASSPRGGTGPYEQYF. Here the CDR3 DNA reads TGTGCCAGCAGCCCGAGAGGGGGGACAGGGCCCTACGAGCAGTACTTC.

V is TRBV18 and J is TRBJ2-7; TRBD2 matches at 10 bases. J was trimmed by 5 bases and V by 4 bases; bases with no gene match: 5. The CDR3 loop spans 14 amino acids. In germline, CDR1 is KGHSH, CDR2 LQKENI. The CDR3 DNA follows: TGTGCCAGCTCACGCCCTAGCGGGAGTGACGAGCAGTACTTC. Protein: CASSRPSGSDEQYF.

In DNA form, the CDR3 reads TGTGCCAGTAGTCTGTCTAGCGGGGCAGGCACAGATACGCAGTATTTT. Translation gives CASSLSSGAGTDTQYF. The chain is built from TRBV19 and TRBJ2-3; 9 bases fit TRBD2. This CDR3 is built from 16 residues. V dropped 5 bases and J dropped 1; count of bases not matched to a gene: 7. Germline V gene lookup returns CDR1 LNHDA and CDR2 SQIVND (reference sequence).

The chain couples TRBV19 to TRBJ2-3; D is possibly TRBD1 (5 bases). The germline CDR1 and CDR2 sequences are LNHDA and SQIVND (reference sequence). This CDR3 spans 14 amino acids. Between the trimmed V and J ends, which lost 4 bases and 2 bases, there was a span of 10 bases. DNA for the CDR3: TGTGCCAGTAGTAATGGGGCCTTCACAGATACGCAGTATTTT. Translation: CASSNGAFTDTQYF.

The chain has TRBV7-2 and TRBJ2-1; unclear D gene. The CDR3 is 13 amino acids. CDR1 is SGHTA and CDR2 is FQGNSA in the germline V gene. The germline V and J ends were trimmed by 5 bases and 12 bases, with 17 bases remaining between them. As DNA, the CDR3 is TGTGCCAGCAGCGATCGCTTTCAGCTGGTGCAGTTCTTC. Translated: CASSDRFQLVQFF.

This chain links TRBV2 with TRBJ1-2, with D possibly TRBD1 on 6 matching bases. There are 13 residues in the CDR3. CDR1 is SNHLY and CDR2 is FYNNEI in the germline V gene. Trimming shortened V by 7 bases and J by 4 bases, and 13 bases separated the two germline ends. This CDR3 is CASIREGVYGYTF. The CDR3, as DNA: TGTGCCAGCATCCGAGAGGGGGTCTATGGCTACACCTTC. The full variable domain, rest sourced from reference TRBV2 and TRBJ1-2, is EPEVTQTPSHQVTQMGQEVILRCVPISNHLYFYWYRQILGQKVEFLVSFYNNEISEKSEIFDDQFSVERPDGSNFTLKIRSTKLEDSAMYFCASIREGVYGYTFGSGTRLTVV.

The chain links TRBV9 to TRBJ1-1; D call uncertain. The CDR3 runs to 15 residues. Trimming left V 0 bases short and J 6 bases short, with 15 bases between. Germline values: CDR1 SGDLS, CDR2 YYNGEE. The CDR3: CASSVDGRLGPEAFF. CDR3 nucleotide sequence: TGTGCCAGCAGCGTAGACGGCAGGTTAGGTCCTGAAGCTTTCTTT.

The chain joins TRBV18 to TRBJ2-3, with 9 bases matching TRBD1. The germline V gene encodes CDR1 KGHSH and CDR2 LQKENI. J lost 2 bases, V lost 6 bases, and 6 bases had no gene match. The CDR3 consists of 15 residues. The CDR3 nucleotides are TGTGCCAGCTCCCCGGACAGGGGAAACACAGATACGCAGTATTTT. Its protein product is CASSPDRGNTDTQYF.

The CDR3 here is CASSEAGSRYF. Here the CDR3 DNA reads TGTGCCAGCAGTGAAGCGGGAAGCCGGTACTTC. The chain combines TRBV2 with TRBJ2-7; D gene ambiguous. Germline CDR1 is SNHLY and CDR2 is FYNNEI. The CDR3 is 11 amino acids. V gave up 0 bases and J gave up 12 bases, with 9 bases separating them.

The chain carries TRBV5-1 and TRBJ1-4, with TRBD1 matching 7 bases. Germline CDR1 SGHRS, CDR2 YFSETQ. The CDR3 loop spans 15 amino acids. V dropped 4 bases and J dropped 4; count of bases not matched to a gene: 7. The CDR3 DNA reads TGCGCCAGCAGCCCCAGGACAGGTTTTAATGAAAAACTGTTTTTT. It is translated as CASSPRTGFNEKLFF.

V and J are TRBV6-6 and TRBJ2-7; D gene uncertain. The CDR3 covers 12 residues. Trimming cost V 5 bases and J 1 base, with 6 bases left between them. Germline V gives CDR1 MNHNY, CDR2 SVGAGI (reference sequence). CDR3 nucleotide sequence: TGTGCCAGCAGTCCAAGGTCCTACGAGCAGTACTTC. As protein: CASSPRSYEQYF.

The V call is TRBV5-6, the J call TRBJ2-1; the match to TRBD2 covers 9 bases. Germline CDR1 is SGHDT and CDR2 is YYEEEE. The CDR3 runs 15 residues. The V and J ends lost 2 bases and 7 bases, in that order; junction bases with no gene match: 7. The CDR3 nucleotides are TGTGCCAGCAGCTTACGAGTAGCGGGAGTAAATGAGCAGTTCTTC. Its protein product is CASSLRVAGVNEQFF.

The chain couples TRBV7-9 to TRBJ1-1; D not certain. The CDR3 totals 13 residues. Germline CDR1 SEHNR, CDR2 FQNEAQ (reference sequence). V shed 4 bases and J shed 0 bases, with 6 bases lying between them. The CDR3 DNA reads as TGTGCCAGCAGCTCGTACATGAACACTGAAGCTTTCTTT. This codes for CASSSYMNTEAFF. The full variable domain, rest sourced from reference TRBV7-9 and TRBJ1-1, is DTGVSQNPRHKITKRGQNVTFRCDPISEHNRLYWYRQTLGQGPEFLTYFQNEAQLEKSRLLSDRFSAERPKGSFSTLEIQRTEQGDSAMYLCASSSYMNTEAFFGQGTRLTVV.

This clone was counted ten times or more. V and J are TRBV7-2 and TRBJ2-3, with a weak D call TRBD1 (5 bases). The CDR3 spans 14 residues. Trimming pared 6 bases from V and 0 bases from J, leaving 10 bases between. Germline assignment: CDR1 SGHTA and CDR2 FQGNSA. The CDR3 loop is CASRWGGSTDTQYF. The CDR3, as DNA: TGTGCCAGCAGGTGGGGCGGAAGCACAGATACGCAGTATTTT.

The chain recombines TRBV11-2 with TRBJ1-4; 7 bases match TRBD1. The CDR3 spans 15 residues. Trimming took 6 bases from V and 6 from J; bases not matched to a gene: 10. Germline V CDR1 and CDR2: SGHAT, FQNNGV. CDR3 DNA sequence: TGTGCCAGCAGACCCCCGGGGACAGCCTATGAAAAACTGTTTTTT. This translates into CASRPPGTAYEKLFF.

The chain recombines TRBV28 with TRBJ2-2; D is possibly TRBD2 (7 bases). Looked up from germline, CDR1 is MDHEN and CDR2 is SYDVKM. V lost 6 bases, J lost 6 bases, and 14 bases lay in between. The CDR3 is made up of 14 amino acids. The CDR3 sequence is CASSRGAGPGELFF. The CDR3 DNA sequence: TGTGCCAGCAGCCGGGGGGCTGGGCCCGGGGAGCTGTTTTTT.